A selection of T cell receptor beta chains follows, all from one sample in a study of spatial heterogeneity in lung cancer. Each CDR3 protein gets one entry after TCRdb re-called the 5' RACE reads with MiXCR. This sample yields fewer than 25,000 distinct CDR3 sequences, of which 8.5% to 10% are seen a single time; about 20% belongs to the top ten. The input for sequencing was PBMCs, taken at follow-up. Every receptor here comes from a male donor with early-stage non-small cell lung cancer. The CDR3 runs from the conserved cysteine through the conserved F or W.

16 TRBV20-1 CSARNPSGGKHPEQYF
13 TRBV27 CASSPGTGSGYTF
15 TRBV2 CASSAGTHSTDTQYF
12 TRBV12-3/TRBV12-4 CASSSLATEAFF
13 TRBV7-2 CASSSGGSSEAFF
15 TRBV18 CASSPPGWESYEQYF
17 TRBV7-2 CASSPGTGGLSGYEQYF
15 TRBV7-9 CASSTRDRASNEQFF
16 TRBV7-8 CASSPGQGATGNTIYF
15 TRBV4-1 CASSQVWGADTEAFF
12 TRBV6-1 CASSVQLDTQYF
15 TRBV18 CASSPGLAGPHEQFF
14 TRBV6-5 CASGRDGFNYGYTF
18 TRBV7-9 CASSPGTSGGQTYNEQFF
11 TRBV10-2 CASTGTGEQYF
13 TRBV3-1 CASSPPDPYEQYF
15 TRBV7-8 CASSLLGQRNTEAFF
15 TRBV5-1 CASSRSGLAPDTQYF
16 TRBV5-1 CASRFSSGGATDTQYF
16 TRBV15 CATSRDLNRGNYEQYF
17 TRBV4-2 CASSPRLAGGRADTQYF